This entry describes one T cell receptor (beta chain). From germline, CDR1 is MNHEY and CDR2 SMNVEV (reference sequence). The V end lost 5 bases, the J end lost 7 bases, and 17 bases lay between the germline ends. The CDR3 sequence is 14 residues long. The assay was immunoSEQ multiplex PCR, and TCRdb's table has in-frame clones only and misses some. The sample holds around 70,000 clones, 75% to 95% seen once. This sample is drawn from a study of OX40 agonist ivuxolimab in advanced cancers. This specimen consisted of CD4+ or CD8+ T cells sorted from blood, obtained in a trial of the OX40 agonist ivuxolimab. The source is an adult with an advanced solid tumor such as melanoma, head and neck, liver or kidney cancer. This chain connects TRBV27 to TRBJ1-2; TRBD1 might be the D (5 bases). The CDR3 sequence: CASSTRYGGAGYTF. CDR3 DNA: TGTGCCAGCAGTACCCGTTATGGGGGTGCTGGCTACACCTTC.